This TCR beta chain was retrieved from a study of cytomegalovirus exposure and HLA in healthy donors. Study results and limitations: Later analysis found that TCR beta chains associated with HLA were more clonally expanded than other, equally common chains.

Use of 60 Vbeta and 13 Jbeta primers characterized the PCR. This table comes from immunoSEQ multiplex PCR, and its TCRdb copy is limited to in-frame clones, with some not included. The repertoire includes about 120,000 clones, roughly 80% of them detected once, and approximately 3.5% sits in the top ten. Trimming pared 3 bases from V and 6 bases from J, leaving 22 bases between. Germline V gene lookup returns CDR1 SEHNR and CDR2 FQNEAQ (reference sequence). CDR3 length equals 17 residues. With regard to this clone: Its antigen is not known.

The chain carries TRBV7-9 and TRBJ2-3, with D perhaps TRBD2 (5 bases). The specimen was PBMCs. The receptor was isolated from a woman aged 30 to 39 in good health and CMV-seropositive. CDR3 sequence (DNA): TGTGCCAGCAGCTTTTTCCGGGGTTCCACCCAACTCGATACGCAGTATTTT. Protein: CASSFFRGSTQLDTQYF. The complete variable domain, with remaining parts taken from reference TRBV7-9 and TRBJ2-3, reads DTGVSQNPRHKITKRGQNVTFRCDPISEHNRLYWYRQTLGQGPEFLTYFQNEAQLEKSRLLSDRFSAERPKGSFSTLEIQRTEQGDSAMYLCASSFFRGSTQLDTQYFGPGTRLTVL.